The rows below give T cell receptor beta chains drawn from one sample of a study of response to subunit inactivated influenza vaccine. TCRdb recomputed calls from the RT-PCR reads with MiXCR, one row per CDR3 protein. Of about 700,000 distinct CDR3 sequences listed, over 11% are singletons. This sample comprised PBMCs from blood, obtained less than 15 days before vaccination. The source of these receptors is a man over 45 who received an inactivated influenza vaccine. The CDR3 runs from the conserved cysteine through the conserved F or W. A D gene is named only where the DNA matches it firmly. Clone size is not always given. Where it is, it says once, few, many or a class for expanded clones.

V gene	clone size	J gene	D gene	CDR3 DNA	CDR3 protein
TRBV4-2	NA	TRBJ2-4	TRBD2	TGTGCCAGCAGCCAAGTGGGGGGGGACTGGCCCAAAAACATTCAGTACTTC	CASSQVGGDWPKNIQYF
TRBV18	NA	TRBJ2-5	NA	TGTGCCAGCTCACCTTCTCAAGAGACCCAGTGCTTC	CASSPSQETQCF
TRBV20-1	NA	TRBJ1-5	TRBD1	TGCAGTGCTAGAGTCGACAGGGGAGGACAGCCCCAGCATTTT	CSARVDRGGQPQHF
TRBV11-2	NA	TRBJ2-2	NA	TGTGCCAGCAGCTTAGAAACCCCGCGCACCGGGGAGCTGTTTTTT	CASSLETPRTGELFF
TRBV7-2	many	TRBJ1-5	NA	TGTGCCAGCAGCTTACAGGGCGGGCAGCCCCAGCATTTT	CASSLQGGQPQHF
TRBV24-1	NA	TRBJ2-5	TRBD2	TGTGCCACCAGGGCTAGCGGGCCCCAAGAGACCCAGTACTTC	CATRASGPQETQYF
TRBV7-7	few	TRBJ1-6	NA	TGTGCTAGCAGCTTCCACTGCGAGAGCTCCTATAATTCACCCCTCCACTTT	CASSFHCESSYNSPLHF
TRBV5-1	NA	TRBJ1-1	TRBD1	TGCGCCAGCAGATACCAGACAGGGATAACTGAAGCTTTCTTT	CASRYQTGITEAFF
TRBV20-1	few	TRBJ2-3	TRBD1	TGCAGTGCTAGTTACCGGGACAGGGGAAAAGATACGCAGTATTTT	CSASYRDRGKDTQYF
TRBV3-1	few	TRBJ2-6	NA	TGTGCCAGCAGCCAAGAGCCAGGGATCCCTGGGGCCAACGTCCTGACTTTC	CASSQEPGIPGANVLTF
TRBV28	few	TRBJ2-3	NA	TGTGCCAGCAGTCACTACTACCTTAGCACAGATACGCAGTATTTT	CASSHYYLSTDTQYF
TRBV7-2	NA	TRBJ2-5	TRBD2	TGTGCCAGCAGCTTGGCGACTAGCGGGGGCCAAGAGACCCAGTACTTC	CASSLATSGGQETQYF
TRBV12-3/TRBV12-4	NA	TRBJ2-5	NA	TGTGCCAACAGTTCTTCAAAAGAGACCCAGTACTTC	CANSSSKETQYF
TRBV20-1	few	TRBJ2-3	TRBD2	TGCAGTGCTCCATTCGCGGGGGCAGATACGCAGTATTTT	CSAPFAGADTQYF
TRBV2	NA	TRBJ2-7	NA	TGTGCCAGCAGTGAAGGAGTATACCCCTACGAGCAGTACTTC	CASSEGVYPYEQYF
TRBV4-3	NA	TRBJ1-6	NA	TGCGCCAGCAGCCAAGATCGGAGGGGTGGATCACCCCTCCACTTT	CASSQDRRGGSPLHF
TRBV5-6	many	TRBJ2-5	TRBD2	TGTGCCAGCAGCTTGTTGTCGGGAGGCCTTCAAGAGACCCAGTACTTC	CASSLLSGGLQETQYF
TRBV7-6	few	TRBJ1-4	TRBD1	TGTGCCAGCAGCGTCCAACAGGGGGCTAATGAAAAACTGTTTTTT	CASSVQQGANEKLFF
TRBV4-2	NA	TRBJ2-3	NA	TGTGCCAGCAGCCGGCCCGTCACTCCGGGCTACACAGATACGCAGTATTTT	CASSRPVTPGYTDTQYF
TRBV20-1	few	TRBJ1-4	NA	TGCAGTGCTAGCTCGAGCCGTAATGAAAAACTGTTTTTT	CSASSSRNEKLFF
TRBV5-6	NA	TRBJ2-3	NA	TGTGCCAGCAGCTCCGGACATACATTCGATACGCAGTATTTT	CASSSGHTFDTQYF
TRBV7-2	few	TRBJ1-5	NA	TGTGCCAGCAGCTTTGAAGGGGGGGTAGCTACAGCCCAGCATTTT	CASSFEGGVATAQHF
TRBV2	many	TRBJ1-2	TRBD1	TGTGCCAGCAGTGGGGACAGGGGCAATGGCTACACCTTC	CASSGDRGNGYTF
TRBV4-2	many	TRBJ2-5	TRBD2	TGTGCCAGCAGCCAGGCTAGCGGGGGACAAGAGACCCAGTACTTC	CASSQASGGQETQYF
TRBV11-2	NA	TRBJ1-1	TRBD1	TGTGCCAGCAGCCTCAACCCAGGGGGGGTGATGAACACTGAAGCTTTCTTT	CASSLNPGGVMNTEAFF
TRBV7-2	few	TRBJ2-1	TRBD1	TGTGCCAGCAACAAGGCAGGGGGTCAGGGATCCAATGAGCAGTTCTTC	CASNKAGGQGSNEQFF
TRBV20-1	NA	TRBJ1-5	TRBD1	TGCAGTGCTACGACAGGGGATCAGCCCCAGCATTTT	CSATTGDQPQHF
TRBV24-1	few	TRBJ2-3	TRBD1	TGTGCCACCAGTGACCGAGACAGGGAAAGTAAGCGAGATACGCAGTATTTT	CATSDRDRESKRDTQYF
TRBV3-1	NA	TRBJ2-3	TRBD2	TGTGCCAGCTGTTTACTCCATCTAGCGGGGGGCACAGATACGCAGTATTTT	CASCLLHLAGGTDTQYF
TRBV6-2/TRBV6-3	few	TRBJ2-3	TRBD2	TGTGCCAGCAGTTACCTAGCGGGAGCAGATACGCAGTATTTT	CASSYLAGADTQYF
TRBV5-1	NA	TRBJ2-6	NA	TGCGCCAGCAGCTTGGCAGGGACGACTGGGGCCAACGTCCTGACTTTC	CASSLAGTTGANVLTF
TRBV5-6	few	TRBJ1-5	NA	TGTGCCAGCAGCTTGACAGGCAGGGACGGGCAGCCCCAGCATTTT	CASSLTGRDGQPQHF
TRBV4-1	many	TRBJ2-1	TRBD2	TGCGCCAGCAGCCTTCTAGCGGCAAATGAGCAGTTCTTC	CASSLLAANEQFF
TRBV7-8	few	TRBJ1-1	TRBD1	TGTGCCAGCAGCTTTTCAGGGCAGGGGGCTGAAGCTTTCTTT	CASSFSGQGAEAFF
TRBV6-5	NA	TRBJ1-2	NA	TGTGCCAGCAGTTACACCCAAGGGAACTATGGCTACACCTTC	CASSYTQGNYGYTF
TRBV6-5	few	TRBJ2-7	NA	TGTGCCAGCAGTTACGGGGCAGGGAGGTACGAGCAGTACTTC	CASSYGAGRYEQYF
TRBV2	NA	TRBJ2-7	NA	TGTGCCAGCAGGGAACAGAACTACGAGCAGTACTTC	CASREQNYEQYF
TRBV2	NA	TRBJ2-7	NA	TGTGCCAGCACAATGGACGCAGGATCCTACGAGCAGTACTTC	CASTMDAGSYEQYF
TRBV5-1	NA	TRBJ1-1	NA	TGCGCCAGCAGGAGGGGGGAGATAGGCACTGAAGCTTTCTTT	CASRRGEIGTEAFF
TRBV24-1	few	TRBJ2-5	NA	TGTGCCACCAGTGATTCCACCTTAAACAGGGTGATGACCCAGTACTTC	CATSDSTLNRVMTQYF
TRBV12-3/TRBV12-4	many	TRBJ1-3	NA	TGTGCCAGCAACCCCCTTCCTGTACGCACCATATATTTT	CASNPLPVRTIYF
TRBV20-1	few	TRBJ1-4	NA	TGCAGTGCTAGAGAAACGGGACGTAATGAAAAACTGTTTTTT	CSARETGRNEKLFF
TRBV9	many	TRBJ2-7	NA	TGTGCCAGCAGCGTAGGGGGCAGCTACGAGCAGTACTTC	CASSVGGSYEQYF